These T cell receptor beta chains were read from a single sample in a study of cytomegalovirus exposure and HLA in healthy donors. The table came from immunoSEQ multiplex PCR; TCRdb's copy has only in-frame clones and leaves some out. The sample shows 89,000 or so clones, 75% to 85% of them seen only once. Sequencing was performed on PBMCs. The receptor source for this set is a man younger than 30 in good health and CMV-seropositive. The CDR3 runs from the conserved cysteine through the conserved F or W. The order of the fields is J gene, D gene, V gene, clone size, CDR3 protein, CDR3 DNA. The D gene is left open where the match is weak. The size of a clone is reported for some rows only, either as once, few or many, or as a class for expanded clones.

j_call: TRBJ1-5; d_call: .; v_call: TRBV28; clone_size: .; cdr3_aa: CASRPGQSRQPQHF; cdr3_nt: TGTGCCAGCAGACCCGGACAGAGCAGACAGCCCCAGCATTTT
j_call: TRBJ1-2; d_call: TRBD1; v_call: TRBV28; clone_size: .; cdr3_aa: CASSQIRDRSNYGYTF; cdr3_nt: TGTGCCAGCAGTCAGATCCGGGACAGGAGTAACTATGGCTACACCTTC
j_call: TRBJ1-5; d_call: .; v_call: TRBV2; clone_size: .; cdr3_aa: CASERGDNQPQHF; cdr3_nt: TGTGCCAGCGAAAGGGGTGACAATCAGCCCCAGCATTTT
j_call: TRBJ2-5; d_call: .; v_call: TRBV5-1; clone_size: .; cdr3_aa: CASSLDTGHQETQYF; cdr3_nt: TGCGCCAGCAGCTTGGACACAGGGCACCAAGAGACCCAGTACTTC
j_call: TRBJ2-7; d_call: .; v_call: TRBV5-5; clone_size: .; cdr3_aa: CASSFRQDRTSYEQYF; cdr3_nt: TGTGCCAGCAGCTTTCGACAAGACAGAACCTCCTACGAGCAGTACTTC
j_call: TRBJ1-4; d_call: .; v_call: TRBV12-2; clone_size: .; cdr3_aa: CASRYRETNEKLFF; cdr3_nt: TGTGCAAGTCGCTACAGGGAAACTAATGAAAAACTGTTTTTT
j_call: TRBJ2-7; d_call: TRBD1; v_call: TRBV19; clone_size: .; cdr3_aa: CATPTVWGQNYEQYF; cdr3_nt: TGTGCCACTCCGACTGTATGGGGACAGAACTACGAGCAGTACTTC
j_call: TRBJ2-2; d_call: TRBD2; v_call: TRBV27; clone_size: .; cdr3_aa: CASSLRGESTGELFF; cdr3_nt: TGTGCCAGCAGTTTACGGGGGGAAAGCACCGGGGAGCTGTTTTTT
j_call: TRBJ2-5; d_call: .; v_call: TRBV30; clone_size: .; cdr3_aa: CAWSGSVIQETQYF; cdr3_nt: TGTGCCTGGAGTGGCTCAGTAATCCAAGAGACCCAGTACTTC
j_call: TRBJ2-7; d_call: TRBD2; v_call: TRBV7-2; clone_size: few; cdr3_aa: CASSLLAGGTYEQYF; cdr3_nt: TGTGCCAGCAGCTTACTAGCGGGGGGAACCTACGAGCAGTACTTC
j_call: TRBJ1-1; d_call: TRBD1; v_call: TRBV28; clone_size: .; cdr3_aa: CASRPTGGNTEAFF; cdr3_nt: TGTGCCAGCAGGCCGACAGGGGGGAACACTGAAGCTTTCTTT
j_call: TRBJ2-7; d_call: TRBD2; v_call: TRBV25-1; clone_size: .; cdr3_aa: CASSEYRGGGNEQYF; cdr3_nt: TGTGCCAGCAGTGAATATCGCGGGGGAGGGAACGAGCAGTACTTC
j_call: TRBJ1-1; d_call: .; v_call: TRBV5-4; clone_size: .; cdr3_aa: CASSPQGNTEAFF; cdr3_nt: TGTGCCAGCAGCCCACAGGGGAACACTGAAGCTTTCTTT
j_call: TRBJ2-5; d_call: TRBD1; v_call: TRBV9; clone_size: once; cdr3_aa: CASSARDSLETQYF; cdr3_nt: TGTGCCAGCAGCGCCCGGGACAGTCTAGAGACCCAGTACTTC
j_call: TRBJ2-5; d_call: TRBD1; v_call: TRBV5-8; clone_size: .; cdr3_aa: CASDLGGTGGVKTQYF; cdr3_nt: TGTGCCAGCGACCTGGGGGGGACAGGGGGCGTAAAGACCCAGTACTTC
j_call: TRBJ2-7; d_call: .; v_call: TRBV27; clone_size: few; cdr3_aa: CASSHGVMGEQYF; cdr3_nt: TGTGCCAGCAGTCACGGGGTTATGGGCGAGCAGTACTTC
j_call: TRBJ2-2; d_call: .; v_call: TRBV6-1; clone_size: .; cdr3_aa: CASSENGNTGELFF; cdr3_nt: TGTGCCAGCAGTGAAAACGGGAACACCGGGGAGCTGTTTTTT
j_call: TRBJ1-2; d_call: .; v_call: TRBV19; clone_size: .; cdr3_aa: CASSIGLFYRASGYTF; cdr3_nt: TGTGCCAGTAGTATTGGTCTCTTTTACCGAGCGTCTGGCTACACCTTC
j_call: TRBJ2-3; d_call: .; v_call: TRBV7-8; clone_size: .; cdr3_aa: CASSLLTRLEVRRDTQYF; cdr3_nt: TGTGCCAGCAGCTTGCTTACCCGACTAGAGGTACGCAGAGATACGCAGTATTTT
j_call: TRBJ2-7; d_call: TRBD2; v_call: TRBV7-9; clone_size: .; cdr3_aa: CASSLSGLAGGGYEQYF; cdr3_nt: TGTGCCAGCAGCTTGAGCGGACTAGCGGGGGGTGGATACGAGCAGTACTTC
j_call: TRBJ2-7; d_call: TRBD1; v_call: TRBV4-1; clone_size: .; cdr3_aa: CASSQKTGTSYEQYF; cdr3_nt: TGCGCCAGCAGCCAAAAGACAGGGACATCCTACGAGCAGTACTTC
j_call: TRBJ2-3; d_call: TRBD2; v_call: TRBV4-1; clone_size: .; cdr3_aa: CASSHWRLADGGDTQYF; cdr3_nt: TGCGCCAGCAGCCACTGGAGGCTAGCGGATGGAGGGGATACGCAGTATTTT
j_call: TRBJ1-3; d_call: .; v_call: TRBV10-3; clone_size: .; cdr3_aa: CTTGKGSDSGNTIYF; cdr3_nt: TGTACCACTGGGAAGGGGTCCGACTCTGGAAACACCATATATTTT
j_call: TRBJ1-1; d_call: TRBD1; v_call: TRBV30; clone_size: .; cdr3_aa: CAWTGQGHTEAFF; cdr3_nt: TGTGCCTGGACCGGACAGGGGCACACTGAAGCTTTCTTT
j_call: TRBJ1-2; d_call: TRBD1; v_call: TRBV28; clone_size: .; cdr3_aa: CASSENRGRGYTF; cdr3_nt: TGTGCCAGCAGCGAGAACAGGGGGCGAGGCTACACCTTC